The present entry profiles one TCR beta chain with its context. Its antigen remains unidentified. This specimen comes from a study of T cells after yellow fever vaccination. Looking at the study overall: With SMART-Seq v4 Ultra Low Input, the fractions containing low cell numbers were prepared. Study-level findings and limits: The study found a weaker secondary response that peaked faster, day 5 versus 15. Subsequent booster samples again held most clones from primary vaccination (96% CD4, over 80% CD8).

As TCR cDNA was made by 5'RACE template switching, a universal primer site and UMIs were added. TCRdb re-derived calls from the 5' RACE reads in MiXCR, one entry per CDR3 protein. The table lists 500,000 to 650,000 distinct CDR3 sequences, roughly 14% of them singletons, with roughly 13% in the top ten. This CDR3 region has 14 residues. Germline V lookup: CDR1 SEHNR, CDR2 FQNEAQ (reference sequence). The ends were cut back, 1 base at V and 6 bases at J, with 11 bases in the middle. J is TRBJ2-3 and V is TRBV7-9; no clear D gene. The sequence came from a man aged 25-40 years who received the YFV17D yellow fever vaccine. Sequenced here: PBMCs, sampled on the day of the yellow fever booster vaccination. The CDR3 spells CASSLGHLGDTQYF. The DNA for the CDR3 is TGTGCCAGCAGCTTAGGACACTTGGGGGATACGCAGTATTTT.